Described below is a single TCR beta chain sequence and its context. The antigen is not known. This specimen belongs to a study of shared clonotypes between healthy human individuals. Per the germline V gene, CDR1 is MGHRA and CDR2 is YSYEKL. The ends were cut back, 0 bases at V and 0 bases at J, with 11 bases in the middle. This CDR3 contains 16 residues. Per the authors' pipeline: Junction-only sequences without quality scores were provided by ImmunoSEQ, so filtering was different. Profiled with immunoSEQ multiplex PCR; TCRdb holds only in-frame clones, not every one. For V, J and clone size, that table is used; D and trimming come from the DNA. The sample records hundreds of thousands of clones, approximately 79% being singletons. Whole-study findings and limits: Naive subsets generally exceeded memory subsets in estimated richness.

Everyone who donated was a Caucasian adult who lived in Nashville, Tennessee. This clonotype originated in a man aged 25 to 40 in good health. V usage is TRBV4-1 and J usage is TRBJ1-1; D is unresolved. What was sequenced was memory CD4+ T cells sorted from blood. Subset here: CD45RA-negative fraction. CDR3 nucleotides: TGCGCCAGCAGCCAAGATATCTTTAAAGTGAACACTGAAGCTTTCTTT. It translates to CASSQDIFKVNTEAFF.